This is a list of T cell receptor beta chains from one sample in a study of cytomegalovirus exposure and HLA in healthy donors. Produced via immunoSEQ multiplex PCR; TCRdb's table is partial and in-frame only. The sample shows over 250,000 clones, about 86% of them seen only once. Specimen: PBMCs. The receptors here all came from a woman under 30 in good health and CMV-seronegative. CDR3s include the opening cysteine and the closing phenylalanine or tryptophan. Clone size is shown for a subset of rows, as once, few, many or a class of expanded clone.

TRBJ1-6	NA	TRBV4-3	CASSQDTLRNSPLHF
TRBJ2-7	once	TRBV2	CASSILQGTYEQYF
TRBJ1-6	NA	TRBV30	CAWSARRVFISPLHF
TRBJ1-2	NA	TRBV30	CAWITGQGPGYTF
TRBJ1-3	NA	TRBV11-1	CASSLVRRSSGNTIYF
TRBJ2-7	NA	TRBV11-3	CASSLRSPGPREVNEQYF
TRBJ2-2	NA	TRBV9	CASSVGTSGTGELFF
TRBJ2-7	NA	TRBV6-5	CASKLLSEQYF
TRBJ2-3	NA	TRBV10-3	CAISGRSGDFSTDTQYF
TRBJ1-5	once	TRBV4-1	CASSHGRDRGANQPQHF
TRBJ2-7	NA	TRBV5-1	CASSISVGAGEQYF
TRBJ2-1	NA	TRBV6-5	CASSRDREPHNEQFF
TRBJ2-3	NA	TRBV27	CASGLGGDNTDTQYF
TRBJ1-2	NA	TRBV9	CASSGTGYGYTF
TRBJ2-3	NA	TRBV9	CASSAGRGSIKTDTQYF
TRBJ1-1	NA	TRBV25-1	CASSLQGAQAFF
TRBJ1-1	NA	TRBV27	CASSLVRWNTEAFF
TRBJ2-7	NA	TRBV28	CASSPPSGYEQYF
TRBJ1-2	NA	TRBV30	CAWSPGQESYGYTF
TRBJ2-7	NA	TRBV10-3	CAIGGASHEQYF
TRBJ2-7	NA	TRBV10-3	CAISSGRGTHEQYF
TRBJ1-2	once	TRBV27	CASSLSAGESLNYGYTF
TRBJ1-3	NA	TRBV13	CASRKGDSGNTIYF
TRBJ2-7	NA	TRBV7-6	CASSAGTGPYEQYF
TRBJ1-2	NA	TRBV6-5	CASSYLPAGGYGYTF
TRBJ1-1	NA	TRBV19	CASSPGQGIAEAFF
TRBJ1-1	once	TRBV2	CASIGQEAFF
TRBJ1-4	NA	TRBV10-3	CAIRQTGGDEKLFF
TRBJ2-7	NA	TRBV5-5	CASSLPGTGNEQYF
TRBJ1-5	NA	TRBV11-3	CASSLTRQNQPQHF
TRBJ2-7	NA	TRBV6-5	CASSYSLEYEQYF
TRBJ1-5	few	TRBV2	CASRRVSNQPQHF
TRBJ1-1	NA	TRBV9	CASSVVGANTEAFF
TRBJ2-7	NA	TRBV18	CASSPPVGQGKYEQYF
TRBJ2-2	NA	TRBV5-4	CASSLNVGSPGELFF
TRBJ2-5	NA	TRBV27	CASSLYLSDSYQETQYF
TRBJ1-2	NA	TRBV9	CASSPGTARGYTF
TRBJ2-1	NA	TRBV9	CASSVAEPHNEQFF
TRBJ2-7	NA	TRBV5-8	CASSWTGQGREQYF
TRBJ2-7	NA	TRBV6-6	CASSYLGQGPSYEQYF
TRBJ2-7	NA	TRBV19	CASSLDPTPLGTYEQYF
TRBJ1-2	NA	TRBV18	CASSPRTGGNYGYTF
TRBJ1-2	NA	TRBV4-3	CASSQGQGGYGYTF
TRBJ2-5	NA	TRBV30	CAWSGGAETQYF
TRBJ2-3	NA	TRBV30	CAWSVLAGGADTQYF
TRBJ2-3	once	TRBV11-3	CASRERSTDTQYF
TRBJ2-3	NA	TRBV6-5	CASSDYSTDTQYF
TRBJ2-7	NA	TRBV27	CASRSGKYEQYF
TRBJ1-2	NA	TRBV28	CATYRGGNYGYTF
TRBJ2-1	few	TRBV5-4	CASSLAGGRVNNEQFF
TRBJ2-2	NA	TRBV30	CAWSVGEGTGELFF
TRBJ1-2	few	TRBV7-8	CASSFSYGEGYTF
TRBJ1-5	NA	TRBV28	CASSPGDRDQPQHF
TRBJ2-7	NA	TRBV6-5	CASSPGQGAYEQYF